The clone carrying this T cell receptor beta chain was observed at least ten times. CDR3 length: 13 residues. Trimming removed 0 bases from V and 4 bases from J, with 9 bases in between. CDR1 is GTSNPN and CDR2 is SVGIG in the germline V gene (reference sequence). Study processing details: Researchers report that nucleated cell counts were estimated from reference gene primer amplification. Clones were read by immunoSEQ multiplex PCR, and TCRdb kept only the in-frame ones, dropping some. That table furnishes V, J and clone size, whereas the DNA furnished D and trimming. The sample includes 130,000 or so clones, just under 85% of them seen just once. These data are taken from a study of blood T cell repertoires in COVID-19. For the study at large: Donors in the United States, Italy and Spain gave samples during acute or convalescent COVID-19.

The study assigned cohorts using participant-reported clinical history. This clonotype originated in a woman aged 45 to 65 with acute COVID-19. The specimen was PBMCs or T cells enriched from blood (not recorded which). V and J are TRBV30 and TRBJ1-2; D perhaps matches TRBD1 (5 bases). In DNA form, the CDR3 reads TGTGCCTGGAGTGTGGAGGGACCCTATGGCTACACCTTC. It specifies CAWSVEGPYGYTF.